This is a list of T cell receptor beta chains from one sample in a study of shared clonotypes between healthy human individuals. Profiling relied on immunoSEQ multiplex PCR, and the TCRdb table lists in-frame clones only, not all of them. The sample has approximately 2.5 million clones, over 85% seen once. Sequencing was done on a sample of naive CD4+ T cells sorted from blood. Source of these receptors: a man in his late teens or twenties in good health. Each CDR3 is given with its conserved first and last residue. A D gene is named only where the DNA matches it firmly. Size values are once, few and many counts, or a class for expanded clones, and some rows have none.

-	TRBD1	TRBJ2-3	TRBV5-1	CASSQGASSTDTQYF	TGCGCCAGCAGCCAGGGGGCCTCTAGCACAGATACGCAGTATTTT
-	-	TRBJ2-1	TRBV2	CASNRETVNEQFF	TGTGCCTCCAACAGGGAAACGGTAAATGAGCAGTTCTTC
-	-	TRBJ2-7	TRBV28	CASSGLGGSRNYEQYF	TGTGCCAGCAGTGGCCTTGGAGGCTCTAGGAACTACGAGCAGTACTTC
-	TRBD1	TRBJ2-3	TRBV6-1	CASRGQGVGTDTQYF	TGTGCCAGCAGGGGCCAGGGGGTAGGCACAGATACGCAGTATTTT
-	-	TRBJ2-7	TRBV18	CASTDRQRLYEQYF	TGTGCCAGCACGGACAGACAACGGTTATACGAGCAGTACTTC
-	-	TRBJ2-3	TRBV30	CAWTYRRMLTDTQYF	TGTGCCTGGACGTATCGGCGGATGCTTACAGATACGCAGTATTTT
-	TRBD1	TRBJ2-7	TRBV11-3	CASSLGSGTGLTYEQYF	TGTGCCAGCAGCTTAGGATCCGGGACAGGGTTAACCTACGAGCAGTACTTC
-	TRBD2	TRBJ2-7	TRBV27	CASSSLGGRERDEQYF	TGTGCCAGCAGTTCTCTGGGTGGGAGGGAGAGGGACGAGCAGTACTTC
-	TRBD1	TRBJ2-7	TRBV11-2	CASRVAGGHEQYF	TGTGCCAGCAGGGTGGCAGGGGGCCACGAGCAGTACTTC
-	-	TRBJ2-4	TRBV5-8	CASSFGGISDIQYF	TGTGCCAGCAGCTTTGGTGGAATTTCGGACATTCAGTACTTC
-	-	TRBJ2-2	TRBV5-1	CASSLAAPNTGELFF	TGCGCCAGCAGCTTAGCCGCTCCGAACACCGGGGAGCTGTTTTTT
-	-	TRBJ1-6	TRBV11-2	CASSLGEGMPLHF	TGTGCCAGCAGCTTAGGGGAGGGGATGCCCCTCCACTTT
-	-	TRBJ1-6	TRBV7-9	CASSSANSPLHF	TGTGCCAGCAGCTCTGCCAATTCACCCCTCCACTTT
-	-	TRBJ1-4	TRBV6-5	CASSYSSQLKLFF	TGTGCCAGCAGTTACTCGAGCCAGCTAAAACTGTTTTTT
-	TRBD1	TRBJ2-1	TRBV7-3	CASSLRPSGGERNNEQFF	TGTGCCAGCAGCTTACGGCCATCAGGGGGCGAGAGGAACAATGAGCAGTTCTTC
-	TRBD1	TRBJ1-5	TRBV5-5	CASSLQGAGNQPQHF	TGTGCCAGCAGCTTGCAGGGGGCAGGTAATCAGCCCCAGCATTTT
-	-	TRBJ2-3	TRBV5-1	CASSLIPGEGTDTQYF	TGCGCCAGCAGCTTGATTCCGGGGGAAGGAACAGATACGCAGTATTTT
-	-	TRBJ2-5	TRBV18	CASSPPNTQRKYF	TGTGCCAGCTCACCACCCAATACCCAGCGGAAGTACTTC
-	-	TRBJ2-7	TRBV6-1	CASSPQGSSYEQYF	TGTGCCAGCAGCCCCCAGGGGAGCTCCTACGAGCAGTACTTC
-	TRBD1	TRBJ2-1	TRBV28	CASRGTVGNEQFF	TGTGCCAGCAGGGGGACAGTCGGCAATGAGCAGTTCTTC
once	-	TRBJ2-2	TRBV19	CASMVQAPTGELFF	TGTGCCAGTATGGTACAGGCTCCCACCGGGGAGCTGTTTTTT
-	TRBD2	TRBJ2-3	TRBV6-6	CASSPPGGGRDTQYF	TGTGCCAGCAGTCCCCCCGGCGGGGGAAGGGATACGCAGTATTTT
-	-	TRBJ1-4	TRBV10-3	CAISGDPSTNEKLFF	TGTGCCATCAGTGGGGACCCTTCAACTAATGAAAAACTGTTTTTT
once	-	TRBJ2-5	TRBV6-1	CASSEAPGWETQYF	TGTGCCAGCAGTGAAGCCCCAGGCTGGGAGACCCAGTACTTC
-	-	TRBJ2-7	TRBV30	CAWSFHAYEQYF	TGTGCCTGGAGTTTCCATGCCTACGAGCAGTACTTC
-	-	TRBJ2-7	TRBV30	CACQDSYEQYF	TGTGCCTGTCAGGACAGTTACGAGCAGTACTTC
-	TRBD1	TRBJ2-3	TRBV6-6	CASSLTGGTDTQYF	TGTGCCAGCAGCCTAACAGGGGGAACAGATACGCAGTATTTT
-	TRBD1	TRBJ2-1	TRBV5-1	CASSLRTGGGYVSYNEQFF	TGCGCCAGCAGCCTAAGGACAGGGGGCGGCTATGTGTCCTACAATGAGCAGTTCTTC
-	-	TRBJ2-7	TRBV20-1	CSVRSGYEQYF	TGCAGTGTTCGCTCAGGATACGAGCAGTACTTC
-	-	TRBJ2-3	TRBV30	CAWSAGETIGDTQYF	TGTGCCTGGAGCGCTGGGGAGACCATCGGCGATACGCAGTATTTT
-	TRBD1	TRBJ2-5	TRBV20-1	CSARQGETQYF	TGCAGTGCCAGACAGGGGGAGACCCAGTACTTC
-	TRBD2	TRBJ2-1	TRBV4-1	CASSQAPGGRYNEQFF	TGCGCCAGCAGCCAAGCCCCGGGGGGGAGGTACAATGAGCAGTTCTTC